This entry is about one T cell receptor beta chain. Its antigen is not identified. Germline assignment: CDR1 MNHEY and CDR2 SVGAGI. CDR3 length: 13 residues. Deletions cut 7 bases from V and 3 bases from J, with 10 bases between. This specimen comes from a study of beta chain features in type 1 diabetes. General study points: In type 1 diabetes patients, VDJ junctions had fewer insertions; deletions at these junctions were more frequent. A cDNA-based sequencing approach could over-represent cells with high TCR expression. TCRB repertoires of naive, central memory and Treg cells appeared more similar among patients than among healthy donors. Type 1 diabetes patients had TCRB CDR3s that were shorter (moderately but significantly so) in all four CD4+ subsets.

The isolated RNA, all of it, was reverse transcribed, so expressed TCRB transcripts were what got sequenced. Here immunoSEQ multiplex PCR was the method, and the copy in TCRdb shows in-frame clones only, minus some. This sample has about 370,000 clones, with around 10% found just once. What was sequenced was central memory CD4+ T cells from blood. The source is a man aged 25 to 40 with type 1 diabetes. This sequence joins TRBV6-5 and TRBJ1-5; no definite D call. CDR3 DNA: TGTGCCAGCACCCTGGGTCCCAATCAGCCCCAGCATTTT. Translating it yields CASTLGPNQPQHF.